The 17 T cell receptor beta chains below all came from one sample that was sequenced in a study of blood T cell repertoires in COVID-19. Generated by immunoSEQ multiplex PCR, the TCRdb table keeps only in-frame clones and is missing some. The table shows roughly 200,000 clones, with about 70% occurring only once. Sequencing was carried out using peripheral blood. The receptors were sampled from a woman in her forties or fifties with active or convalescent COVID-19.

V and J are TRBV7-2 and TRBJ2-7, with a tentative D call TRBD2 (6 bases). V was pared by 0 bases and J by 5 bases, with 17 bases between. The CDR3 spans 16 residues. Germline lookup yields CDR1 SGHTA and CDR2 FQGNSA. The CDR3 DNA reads TGTGCCAGCAGCTTAGCCGCTAGCTGGGACTTTAACGAGCAGTACTTC. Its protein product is CASSLAASWDFNEQYF.

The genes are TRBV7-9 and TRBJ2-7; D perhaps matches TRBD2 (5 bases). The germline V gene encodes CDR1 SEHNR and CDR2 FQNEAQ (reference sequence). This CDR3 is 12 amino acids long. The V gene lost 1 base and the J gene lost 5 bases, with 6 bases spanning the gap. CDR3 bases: TGTGCCAGCAGCTTAGGGGGAGACGAGCAGTACTTC. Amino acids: CASSLGGDEQYF.

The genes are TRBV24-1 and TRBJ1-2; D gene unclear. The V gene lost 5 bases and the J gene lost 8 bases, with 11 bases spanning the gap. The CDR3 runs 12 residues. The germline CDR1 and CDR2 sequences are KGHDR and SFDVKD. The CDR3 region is CATSADGGGYTF. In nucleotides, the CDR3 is TGTGCCACCAGTGCGGACGGAGGAGGCTACACCTTC.

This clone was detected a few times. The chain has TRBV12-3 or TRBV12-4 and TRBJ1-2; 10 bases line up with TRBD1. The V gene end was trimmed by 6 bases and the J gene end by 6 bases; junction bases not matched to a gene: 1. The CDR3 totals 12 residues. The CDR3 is CASRGQGNGYTF. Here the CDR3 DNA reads TGTGCCAGCAGGGGACAGGGGAATGGCTACACCTTC.

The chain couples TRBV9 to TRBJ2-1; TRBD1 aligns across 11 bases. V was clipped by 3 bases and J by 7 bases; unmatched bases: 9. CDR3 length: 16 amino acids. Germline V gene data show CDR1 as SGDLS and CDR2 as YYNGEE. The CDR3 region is CASSARTGQGGNEQFF. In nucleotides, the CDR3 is TGTGCCAGCAGCGCCCGAACGGGACAGGGGGGAAATGAGCAGTTCTTC.

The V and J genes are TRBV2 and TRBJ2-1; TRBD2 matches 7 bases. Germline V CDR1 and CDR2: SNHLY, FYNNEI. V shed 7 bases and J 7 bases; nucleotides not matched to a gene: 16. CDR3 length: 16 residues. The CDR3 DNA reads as TGTGCCAGCAAACCCGGAGGCAGCGGGAAAGAGAATGAGCAGTTCTTC. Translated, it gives CASKPGGSGKENEQFF. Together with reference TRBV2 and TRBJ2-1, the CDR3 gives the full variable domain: EPEVTQTPSHQVTQMGQEVILRCVPISNHLYFYWYRQILGQKVEFLVSFYNNEISEKSEIFDDQFSVERPDGSNFTLKIRSTKLEDSAMYFCASKPGGSGKENEQFFGPGTRLTVL.

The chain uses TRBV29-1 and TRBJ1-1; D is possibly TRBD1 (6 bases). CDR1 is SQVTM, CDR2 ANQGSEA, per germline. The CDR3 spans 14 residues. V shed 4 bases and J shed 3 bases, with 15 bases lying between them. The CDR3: CSVAGVPRDTEAFF. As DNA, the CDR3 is TGCAGCGTTGCAGGGGTCCCAAGAGACACTGAAGCTTTCTTT.

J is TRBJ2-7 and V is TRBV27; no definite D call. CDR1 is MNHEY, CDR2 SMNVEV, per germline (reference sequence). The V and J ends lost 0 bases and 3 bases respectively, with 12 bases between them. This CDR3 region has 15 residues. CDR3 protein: CASSLSPGLDYEQYF. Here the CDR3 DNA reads TGTGCCAGCAGTTTATCACCGGGTCTGGACTACGAGCAGTACTTC.

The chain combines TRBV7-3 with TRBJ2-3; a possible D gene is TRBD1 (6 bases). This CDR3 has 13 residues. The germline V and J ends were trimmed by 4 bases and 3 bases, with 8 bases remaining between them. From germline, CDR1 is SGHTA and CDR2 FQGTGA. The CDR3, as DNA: TGTGCCAGCAGCTGGACAGTGACAGATACGCAGTATTTT. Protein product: CASSWTVTDTQYF. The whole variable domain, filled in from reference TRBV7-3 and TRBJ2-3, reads GAGVSQTPSNKVTEKGKYVELRCDPISGHTALYWYRQSLGQGPEFLIYFQGTGAADDSGLPNDRFFAVRPEGSVSTLKIQRTERGDSAVYLCASSWTVTDTQYFGPGTRLTVL.

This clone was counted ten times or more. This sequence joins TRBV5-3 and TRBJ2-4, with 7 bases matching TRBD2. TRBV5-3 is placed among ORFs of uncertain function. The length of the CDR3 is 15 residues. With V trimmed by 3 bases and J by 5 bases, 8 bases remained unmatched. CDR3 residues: CARSSTSYRENIQYF. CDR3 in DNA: TGTGCCAGAAGCTCGACTAGCTATAGAGAAAACATTCAGTACTTC.

DNA of the CDR3: TGTGCCTGGAATAGGGGACTAGCTTACAATGAGCAGTTCTTC. The encoded protein is CAWNRGLAYNEQFF. The chain uses TRBV30 and TRBJ2-1; 9 nucleotides match TRBD2. V lost 4 bases to trimming and J lost 4 bases; unmatched junction nucleotides: 5. This CDR3 region has 14 residues. Germline CDR1 is GTSNPN and CDR2 is SVGIG (reference sequence). The full variable domain, its missing parts supplied by reference TRBV30 and TRBJ2-1, is SQTIHQWPATLVQPVGSPLSLECTVEGTSNPNLYWYRQAAGRGLQLLFYSVGIGQISSEVPQNLSASRPQDRQFILSSKKLLLSDSGFYLCAWNRGLAYNEQFFGPGTRLTVL.

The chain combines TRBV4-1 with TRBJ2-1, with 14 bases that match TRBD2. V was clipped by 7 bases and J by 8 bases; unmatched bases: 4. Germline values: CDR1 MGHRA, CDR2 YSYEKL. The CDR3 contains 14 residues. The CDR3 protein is CASTPGLAGDEQFF. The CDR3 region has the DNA TGCGCCAGCACTCCGGGACTAGCGGGAGATGAGCAGTTCTTC.

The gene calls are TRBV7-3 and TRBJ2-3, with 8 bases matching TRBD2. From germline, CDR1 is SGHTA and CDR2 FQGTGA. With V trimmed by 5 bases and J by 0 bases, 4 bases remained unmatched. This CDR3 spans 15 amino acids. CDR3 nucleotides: TGTGCCAGCAGCGAATCTAGCGGGAGCACAGATACGCAGTATTTT. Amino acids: CASSESSGSTDTQYF.

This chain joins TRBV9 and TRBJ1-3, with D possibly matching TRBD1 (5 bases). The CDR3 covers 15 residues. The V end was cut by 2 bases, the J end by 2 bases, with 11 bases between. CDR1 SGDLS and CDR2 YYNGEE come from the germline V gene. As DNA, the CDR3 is TGTGCCAGCAGCGTCACCGACAGACCTGGAAACACCATATATTTT. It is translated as CASSVTDRPGNTIYF.

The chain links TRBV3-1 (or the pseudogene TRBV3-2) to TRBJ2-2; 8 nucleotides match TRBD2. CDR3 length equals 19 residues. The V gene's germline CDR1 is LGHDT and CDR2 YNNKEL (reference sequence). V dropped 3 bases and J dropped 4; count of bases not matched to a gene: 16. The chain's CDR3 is CASSHPGLASPLSTGELFF. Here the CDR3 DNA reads TGTGCCAGCAGCCACCCCGGACTAGCTTCGCCCCTAAGCACCGGGGAGCTGTTTTTT.

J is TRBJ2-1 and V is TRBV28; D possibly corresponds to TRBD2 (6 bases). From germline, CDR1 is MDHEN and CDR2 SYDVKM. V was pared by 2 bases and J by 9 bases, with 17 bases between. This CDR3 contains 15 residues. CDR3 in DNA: TGTGCCAGCAGTTTAGGGACTCTCTCCGGGGGTGAGCAGTTCTTC. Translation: CASSLGTLSGGEQFF. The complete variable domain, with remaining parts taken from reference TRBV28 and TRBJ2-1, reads DVKVTQSSRYLVKRTGEKVFLECVQDMDHENMFWYRQDPGLGLRLIYFSYDVKMKEKGDIPEGYSVSREKKERFSLILESASTNQTSMYLCASSLGTLSGGEQFFGPGTRLTVL.

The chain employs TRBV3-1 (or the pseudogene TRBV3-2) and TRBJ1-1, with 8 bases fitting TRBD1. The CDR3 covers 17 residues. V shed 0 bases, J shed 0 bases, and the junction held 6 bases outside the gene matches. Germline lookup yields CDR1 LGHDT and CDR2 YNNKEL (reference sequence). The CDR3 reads CASSQDGTGPLNTEAFF. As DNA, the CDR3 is TGTGCCAGCAGCCAAGATGGGACAGGACCCCTGAACACTGAAGCTTTCTTT.